This TCR beta chain appears in the sequencing data of a study of T cell responses to AZD1222 COVID-19 vaccine. Regarding the study as a whole: Reportedly, nearly half the spike-specific TCRs target unmutated variant regions. Clonal diversity was possibly underestimated, and the donors were mostly white British, with more females. Sampled repertoires all dated from after the peak T cell response.

The repertoire was sequenced with immunoSEQ multiplex PCR; TCRdb's copy has only in-frame clones and lacks some. The table shows around 200,000 clones, with roughly 91% occurring only once. With regard to this clone: The target antigen is unknown.

The CDR3 runs to 13 residues. The V end lost 6 bases, the J end lost 2 bases, and 13 bases lay between the germline ends. Per germline, CDR1 GTSNPN and CDR2 SVGIG (reference sequence). The material sequenced was peripheral blood, taken 28 days after the second dose of the MenACWY control vaccine. The source of this sequence is an adult who received the MenACWY meningococcal vaccine as a control. This chain links TRBV30 with TRBJ1-2; D unclear. CDR3 DNA sequence: TGTGCCTGTCCCCTAGTAGGGAACTATGGCTACACCTTC. This translates into CACPLVGNYGYTF. The full variable domain, its missing parts supplied by reference TRBV30 and TRBJ1-2, is SQTIHQWPATLVQPVGSPLSLECTVEGTSNPNLYWYRQAAGRGLQLLFYSVGIGQISSEVPQNLSASRPQDRQFILSSKKLLLSDSGFYLCACPLVGNYGYTFGSGTRLTVV.